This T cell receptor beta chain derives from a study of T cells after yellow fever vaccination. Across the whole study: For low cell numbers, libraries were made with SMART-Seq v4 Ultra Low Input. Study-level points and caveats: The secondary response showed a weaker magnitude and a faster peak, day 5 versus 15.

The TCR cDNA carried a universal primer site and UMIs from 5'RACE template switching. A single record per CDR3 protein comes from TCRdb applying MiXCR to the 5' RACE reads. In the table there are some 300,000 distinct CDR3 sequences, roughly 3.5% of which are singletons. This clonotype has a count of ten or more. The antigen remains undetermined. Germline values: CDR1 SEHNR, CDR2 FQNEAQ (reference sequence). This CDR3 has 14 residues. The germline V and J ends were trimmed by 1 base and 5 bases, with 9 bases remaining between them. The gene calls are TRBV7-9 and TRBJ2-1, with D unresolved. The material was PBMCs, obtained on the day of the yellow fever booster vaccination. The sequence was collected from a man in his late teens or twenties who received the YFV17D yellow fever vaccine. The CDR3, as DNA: TGTGCCAGCAGCTTAGTCGCTCTGAACAATGAGCAGTTCTTC. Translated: CASSLVALNNEQFF.